The following is a T cell receptor beta chain sequence with its context. Antigen: not known. The sample is drawn from a study of regulatory T cells in long-lasting Graves disease. As for time point: newly diagnosed GD, antithyroid drugs for less than 3 months. Extracted RNA from PBMCs served as the source of the TCR library. The germline V gene has CDR1 MDHEN and CDR2 SYDVKM. V dropped 2 bases and J dropped 8 bases, with 11 bases sitting between them. The CDR3 spans 13 residues. Libraries of TCR beta came from iRepertoire HTBI primers plus Arm-PCR of CDR3 regions. TCRdb analysed the multiplex PCR reads with MiXCR anew, one entry per CDR3 protein. Among 350,000 to 500,000 distinct CDR3 sequences listed, less than 15% were seen once. The study's findings and limits: Comparison showed that persistent patients shared more public clonotypes (about 2,800) than new patients (nearly 1,000).

A further study also used this sample, focusing on T cells in Graves' hyperthyroidism and ophthalmopathy. That source notes: First-round RT-PCR of the TCR CDR3 relied on the HTBI primer set.

The chain is built from TRBV28 and TRBJ2-3; possible D gene TRBD2, 6 bases. This receptor was identified in a woman aged 45-65 years with Graves disease. Sequencing was performed on peripheral blood mononuclear cells (PBMCs), taken at new diagnosis, from a patient treated with antithyroid drugs. CDR3 coding DNA: TGTGCCAGCAGTTTAGGGCGGGATCCTACGCAGTATTTT. Translated: CASSLGRDPTQYF.